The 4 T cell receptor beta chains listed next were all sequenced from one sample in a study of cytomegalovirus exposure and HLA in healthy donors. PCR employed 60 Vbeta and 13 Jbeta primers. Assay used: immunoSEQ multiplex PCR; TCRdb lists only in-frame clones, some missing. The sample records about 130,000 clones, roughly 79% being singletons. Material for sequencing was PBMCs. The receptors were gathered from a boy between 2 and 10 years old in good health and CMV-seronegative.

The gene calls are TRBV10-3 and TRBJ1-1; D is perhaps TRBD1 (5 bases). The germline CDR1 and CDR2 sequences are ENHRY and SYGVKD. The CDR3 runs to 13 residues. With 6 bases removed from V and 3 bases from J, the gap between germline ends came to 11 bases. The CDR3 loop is CAISGGGYTEAFF. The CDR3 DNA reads TGTGCCATCAGCGGGGGAGGCTACACTGAAGCTTTCTTT.

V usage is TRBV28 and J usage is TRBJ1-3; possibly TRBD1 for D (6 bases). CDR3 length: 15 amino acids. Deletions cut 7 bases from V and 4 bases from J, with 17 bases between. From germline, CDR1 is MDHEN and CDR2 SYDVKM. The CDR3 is CASTPGGARGNTIYF. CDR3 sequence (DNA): TGTGCCAGCACCCCTGGGGGGGCGCGAGGAAACACCATATATTTT. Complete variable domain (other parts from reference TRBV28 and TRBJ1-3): DVKVTQSSRYLVKRTGEKVFLECVQDMDHENMFWYRQDPGLGLRLIYFSYDVKMKEKGDIPEGYSVSREKKERFSLILESASTNQTSMYLCASTPGGARGNTIYFGEGSWLTVV.

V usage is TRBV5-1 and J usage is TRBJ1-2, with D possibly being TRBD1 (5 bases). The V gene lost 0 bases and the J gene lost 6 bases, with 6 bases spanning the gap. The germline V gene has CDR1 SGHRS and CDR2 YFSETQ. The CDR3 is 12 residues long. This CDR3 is CASSLGGDGYTF. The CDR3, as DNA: TGCGCCAGCAGCTTGGGGGGGGATGGCTACACCTTC. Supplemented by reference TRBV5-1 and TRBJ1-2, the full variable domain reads KAGVTQTPRYLIKTRGQQVTLSCSPISGHRSVSWYQQTPGQGLQFLFEYFSETQRNKGNFPGRFSGRQFSNSRSEMNVSTLELGDSALYLCASSLGGDGYTFGSGTRLTVV.

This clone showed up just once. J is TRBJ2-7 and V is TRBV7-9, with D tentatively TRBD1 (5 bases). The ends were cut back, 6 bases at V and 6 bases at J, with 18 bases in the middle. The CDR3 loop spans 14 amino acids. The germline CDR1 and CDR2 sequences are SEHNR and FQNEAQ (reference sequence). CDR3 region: CASRSFDSLGEQYF. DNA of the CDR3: TGTGCCAGCAGATCCTTCGACAGCCTGGGCGAGCAGTACTTC.